Listed below are T cell receptor beta chains from one sample, sequenced in a study of blood T cell repertoires in COVID-19. The assay was immunoSEQ multiplex PCR, and TCRdb's table has in-frame clones only and misses some. The profile shows 300,000 or so clones, around 89% of them singletons. Sequenced input: peripheral blood. Source of these receptors: a woman aged 35 to 49 with acute or convalescent COVID-19. The CDR3 runs from the conserved cysteine through the conserved F or W. The order of the fields is J gene, clone size, D gene, V gene, CDR3 DNA, CDR3 protein. The D gene is left open where the match is weak. Clone sizes are given selectively: once, few, many, or a class where the clone is expanded.

j_gene: TRBJ1-1; abundance: once; d_gene: .; v_gene: TRBV2; CDR3nt: TGTGCCTGTCAGGGGCACACTGAAGCTTTCTTT; CDR3aa: CACQGHTEAFF
j_gene: TRBJ1-3; abundance: .; d_gene: .; v_gene: TRBV5-1; CDR3nt: TGCGCCAGCAGCCCTCAACCCCAGGGTCCCGCTGGAAACACCATATATTTT; CDR3aa: CASSPQPQGPAGNTIYF
j_gene: TRBJ1-5; abundance: .; d_gene: .; v_gene: TRBV7-2; CDR3nt: TGTGCCAGCAGCTTAGGCACAGGTCAGCCCCAGCATTTT; CDR3aa: CASSLGTGQPQHF
j_gene: TRBJ1-1; abundance: few; d_gene: .; v_gene: TRBV9; CDR3nt: TGTGCCAGCTCCCAGGGTTACACTGAAGCTTTCTTT; CDR3aa: CASSQGYTEAFF
j_gene: TRBJ1-1; abundance: few; d_gene: .; v_gene: TRBV12-5; CDR3nt: TGCGCTAGGGGGGGGCAGAACACTGAAGCTTTCTTT; CDR3aa: CARGGQNTEAFF
j_gene: TRBJ1-1; abundance: .; d_gene: TRBD1; v_gene: TRBV2; CDR3nt: TGTGCCAGCAGTGAGGCAGGGGGAGTTCTGGCTTTCTTT; CDR3aa: CASSEAGGVLAFF
j_gene: TRBJ1-5; abundance: .; d_gene: TRBD1; v_gene: TRBV2; CDR3nt: TGTGCCAGCGGCCCTGACAGGGCTCCCAATCAGCCCCAGCATTTT; CDR3aa: CASGPDRAPNQPQHF
j_gene: TRBJ2-1; abundance: once; d_gene: TRBD2; v_gene: TRBV5-1; CDR3nt: TGCGCCAGCAGCTTGGCCTTAGCGGGGGTAGGCTACAATGAGCAGTTCTTC; CDR3aa: CASSLALAGVGYNEQFF
j_gene: TRBJ2-5; abundance: .; d_gene: TRBD2; v_gene: TRBV9; CDR3nt: TGTGCCAGCAGCGTTTTGGCGGGGGGGCAAGAGACCCAGTACTTC; CDR3aa: CASSVLAGGQETQYF
j_gene: TRBJ2-3; abundance: once; d_gene: TRBD2; v_gene: TRBV9; CDR3nt: TGTGCCAGCAGCAGGGCAGCGGGGGCCGCAACTTCTAGCACAGATACGCAGTATTTT; CDR3aa: CASSRAAGAATSSTDTQYF
j_gene: TRBJ2-2; abundance: .; d_gene: .; v_gene: TRBV5-6; CDR3nt: TGTGCCAGCAGCTTACAGGGCCGGGGCACCGGGGAGCTGTTTTTT; CDR3aa: CASSLQGRGTGELFF
j_gene: TRBJ1-5; abundance: .; d_gene: TRBD1; v_gene: TRBV7-6; CDR3nt: TGTGCCAGCAGCTTAGCAGAGGGGGCACAGCCCCAGCATTTT; CDR3aa: CASSLAEGAQPQHF
j_gene: TRBJ1-4; abundance: .; d_gene: .; v_gene: TRBV24-1; CDR3nt: TGTGCCACCAGTGACTCTCGGACAGCTGAAAAACTGTTTTTT; CDR3aa: CATSDSRTAEKLFF
j_gene: TRBJ2-4; abundance: .; d_gene: TRBD2; v_gene: TRBV4-2; CDR3nt: TGTGCCAGCAGCCAACCAGCGGGGGGGGAAAACATTCAGTACTTC; CDR3aa: CASSQPAGGENIQYF
j_gene: TRBJ2-3; abundance: once; d_gene: .; v_gene: TRBV5-1; CDR3nt: TGCGCCAGCAGCTTGGCCGGGGGAGCAGATACGCAGTATTTT; CDR3aa: CASSLAGGADTQYF
j_gene: TRBJ1-2; abundance: .; d_gene: TRBD1; v_gene: TRBV5-1; CDR3nt: TGCGCCAGCAGCAGCCTACCGGGACAGGGCTATGGCTACACCTTC; CDR3aa: CASSSLPGQGYGYTF
j_gene: TRBJ2-3; abundance: once; d_gene: .; v_gene: TRBV6-5; CDR3nt: TGTGCCAGCAGTTACGATGGGCGAAGCACAGATACGCAGTATTTT; CDR3aa: CASSYDGRSTDTQYF
j_gene: TRBJ1-4; abundance: .; d_gene: TRBD1; v_gene: TRBV19; CDR3nt: TGTGCCAGTAGTATAATAGTAGGGGACAGCTTTCGGGGTACGAATGAAAAACTGTTTTTT; CDR3aa: CASSIIVGDSFRGTNEKLFF
j_gene: TRBJ2-5; abundance: .; d_gene: .; v_gene: TRBV21-1; CDR3nt: TGTGCCAGCAGCGTCCGGGACAGGGGGCTTGAGACCCAGTACTTC; CDR3aa: CASSVRDRGLETQYF
j_gene: TRBJ2-3; abundance: .; d_gene: .; v_gene: TRBV5-4; CDR3nt: TGTGCCAGCAGCCCCGGGTTAGATACGCAGTATTTT; CDR3aa: CASSPGLDTQYF
j_gene: TRBJ2-5; abundance: .; d_gene: .; v_gene: TRBV12-5; CDR3nt: TGTGCTAGTTCGGCGGGAGAGACCCAGTACTTC; CDR3aa: CASSAGETQYF
j_gene: TRBJ1-5; abundance: .; d_gene: .; v_gene: TRBV5-1; CDR3nt: TGCGCCAGCAGCTTGGGGACAGCTAGCAATCAGCCCCAGCATTTT; CDR3aa: CASSLGTASNQPQHF
j_gene: TRBJ1-5; abundance: .; d_gene: .; v_gene: TRBV6-1; CDR3nt: TGTGCCAGCAGTGAACGCCCCCAGCGGCAATATAGCAATCAGCCCCAGCATTTT; CDR3aa: CASSERPQRQYSNQPQHF
j_gene: TRBJ1-2; abundance: .; d_gene: .; v_gene: TRBV10-3; CDR3nt: TGTGCCATCAGTGAGGTGAGGGTGGGCTATGGCTACACCTTC; CDR3aa: CAISEVRVGYGYTF
j_gene: TRBJ1-2; abundance: .; d_gene: .; v_gene: TRBV5-6; CDR3nt: TGTGCCAGCAGCCTCCGGTCGGGGGGGCTTTTCTATGGCTACACCTTC; CDR3aa: CASSLRSGGLFYGYTF
j_gene: TRBJ1-6; abundance: .; d_gene: TRBD1; v_gene: TRBV30; CDR3nt: TGTGCCTATACGACAGGGAATAATTCACCCCTCCACTTT; CDR3aa: CAYTTGNNSPLHF
j_gene: TRBJ2-1; abundance: few; d_gene: TRBD2; v_gene: TRBV6-5; CDR3nt: TGTGCCAGCAGTAAAACTAGCGGGGGGGCCAATGAGCAGTTCTTC; CDR3aa: CASSKTSGGANEQFF
j_gene: TRBJ1-5; abundance: .; d_gene: .; v_gene: TRBV4-1; CDR3nt: TGCGCCAGCAGCCATTTGGGGCACGCCGATAGCAATCAGCCCCAGCATTTT; CDR3aa: CASSHLGHADSNQPQHF
j_gene: TRBJ2-1; abundance: .; d_gene: .; v_gene: TRBV3-1/TRBV3-2; CDR3nt: TGTGCCAGCAGCCAAGATCCGGGGACCGGGGGTGAGCAGTTCTTC; CDR3aa: CASSQDPGTGGEQFF
j_gene: TRBJ1-4; abundance: .; d_gene: .; v_gene: TRBV11-2; CDR3nt: TGTGCCAGCAGCTTAGGAGGGTTCGCTAATGAAAAACTGTTTTTT; CDR3aa: CASSLGGFANEKLFF
j_gene: TRBJ2-1; abundance: .; d_gene: TRBD1; v_gene: TRBV4-2; CDR3nt: TGTGCCAGCAGCCAGGGACAGGCTCTCAATGAGCAGTTCTTC; CDR3aa: CASSQGQALNEQFF
j_gene: TRBJ1-2; abundance: .; d_gene: .; v_gene: TRBV30; CDR3nt: TGTGCCTGGAGTGTAGGTGGCACTAGCTATGGCTACACCTTC; CDR3aa: CAWSVGGTSYGYTF
j_gene: TRBJ2-5; abundance: .; d_gene: TRBD2; v_gene: TRBV5-4; CDR3nt: TGTGCCAGCAGATCGGGGGGGCGGGAGACCCAGTACTTC; CDR3aa: CASRSGGRETQYF
j_gene: TRBJ2-3; abundance: .; d_gene: .; v_gene: TRBV4-2; CDR3nt: TGTGCCAGCAGCCCACTTCGTCAGGGAATTTCAGATACGCAGTATTTT; CDR3aa: CASSPLRQGISDTQYF
j_gene: TRBJ1-1; abundance: once; d_gene: .; v_gene: TRBV29-1; CDR3nt: TGCAGCGTTGCATTCCATAGCACTGAAGCTTTCTTT; CDR3aa: CSVAFHSTEAFF
j_gene: TRBJ2-2; abundance: .; d_gene: TRBD1; v_gene: TRBV2; CDR3nt: TGTGCCAGCAAACCGGGACAGGGGCACGGGGAGCTGTTTTTT; CDR3aa: CASKPGQGHGELFF
j_gene: TRBJ1-2; abundance: .; d_gene: TRBD1; v_gene: TRBV20-1; CDR3nt: TGCAGTGCTAGTGATGAAGAGACAGGGGTTCCCTATGGCTACACCTTC; CDR3aa: CSASDEETGVPYGYTF
j_gene: TRBJ1-5; abundance: once; d_gene: .; v_gene: TRBV9; CDR3nt: TGTGCCAGCAGCGTAGGTGCAGGTTTCAATCAGCCCCAGCATTTT; CDR3aa: CASSVGAGFNQPQHF
j_gene: TRBJ2-3; abundance: .; d_gene: .; v_gene: TRBV10-3; CDR3nt: TGTGCCATCAGTGAGAGGACTACCAGCACAGATACGCAGTATTTT; CDR3aa: CAISERTTSTDTQYF
j_gene: TRBJ1-5; abundance: once; d_gene: .; v_gene: TRBV5-1; CDR3nt: TGCGCCAGCAGCTTGGAGTCAGGGGACGGACAGCCCCAGCATTTT; CDR3aa: CASSLESGDGQPQHF
j_gene: TRBJ1-4; abundance: .; d_gene: TRBD1; v_gene: TRBV5-1; CDR3nt: TGCGCCAGCAGCCCAGGGGACAGATCTGCAACTAATGAAAAACTGTTTTTT; CDR3aa: CASSPGDRSATNEKLFF
j_gene: TRBJ2-3; abundance: .; d_gene: .; v_gene: TRBV19; CDR3nt: TGTGCCAGTACCAGGGGGGCTAGCGGGGATACGCAGTATTTT; CDR3aa: CASTRGASGDTQYF
j_gene: TRBJ1-6; abundance: .; d_gene: TRBD1; v_gene: TRBV18; CDR3nt: TGTGCCAGCTCCCCTAGTAACAGGGGGCAAAATTCACCCCTCCACTTT; CDR3aa: CASSPSNRGQNSPLHF
j_gene: TRBJ2-2; abundance: .; d_gene: TRBD1; v_gene: TRBV24-1; CDR3nt: TGTGCCACCAGTGATGCCACACAGGGGCCCACCGGGGAGCTGTTTTTT; CDR3aa: CATSDATQGPTGELFF
j_gene: TRBJ2-5; abundance: once; d_gene: TRBD1; v_gene: TRBV7-3; CDR3nt: TGTGCCAGCAGCCCTCAGGGACAGGGCAGGGAGACCCAGTACTTC; CDR3aa: CASSPQGQGRETQYF
j_gene: TRBJ1-2; abundance: .; d_gene: .; v_gene: TRBV10-3; CDR3nt: TGTGCCATCAGTGGGGACACCTACTATGGCTACACCTTC; CDR3aa: CAISGDTYYGYTF
j_gene: TRBJ2-3; abundance: .; d_gene: .; v_gene: TRBV6-1; CDR3nt: TGTGCCAGCAGTGAAGCCCCAGGGAGCACAGATACGCAGTATTTT; CDR3aa: CASSEAPGSTDTQYF
j_gene: TRBJ1-1; abundance: .; d_gene: TRBD1; v_gene: TRBV7-2; CDR3nt: TGTGCCAGCAGTCGGGACAGCCTGAACACTGAAGCTTTCTTT; CDR3aa: CASSRDSLNTEAFF